The source of this T cell receptor (beta chain) is a study of T-cell memory formation after mild COVID-19. The germline gives CDR1 MNHEY, CDR2 SVGEGT. Trimming shortened V by 6 bases and J by 7 bases, and 16 bases separated the two germline ends. This CDR3 region has 15 residues. TCRdb processed the 5' RACE reads anew with MiXCR; each CDR3 protein has one entry. The sample shows around 510,000 distinct CDR3 sequences, approximately 21% of them seen only once. Sequencing input: PBMCs or a T cell subset sorted from them (not recorded which). The sequence was collected from an adult woman who had mild COVID-19 (a few samples of this study predate the infection). Cell type and time point are not known. The J gene is TRBJ1-6, the V gene TRBV6-2 or TRBV6-3; the D gene is possibly TRBD1 (5 bases). The CDR3 protein is CASSAPGQVNSPLHF. The CDR3 DNA is TGTGCCAGCAGCGCCCCGGGGCAGGTCAATTCACCCCTCCACTTT.